This T cell receptor beta chain is from a study of shared clonotypes between healthy human individuals. A split of CD4+ cells into CD45RA+ naive and CD45RA-negative memory subsets was performed. Trimming shortened V by 3 bases and J by 0 bases, and 6 bases separated the two germline ends. Germline loops: CDR1 MGHDK, CDR2 SYGVNS. The CDR3 covers 14 residues. Study observations and caveats: The sole specimen, blood, was sampled, and tissue repertoires likely differ.

Regarding this clone: Its antigen is currently unknown.

The run depth of the assay was deep. Here immunoSEQ multiplex PCR was the method, and the copy in TCRdb shows in-frame clones only, minus some. The sample has hundreds of thousands of clones; 60% to 80% are singletons. Material: memory CD4+ T cells sorted from blood. Subset indicated: CD45RA-negative fraction. The rearrangement links TRBV25-1 to TRBJ1-3; D is unclear. The receptor comes from a woman aged 25 to 39 in good health. The CDR3 reads CASSDGDSGNTIYF. Here the CDR3 DNA reads TGTGCCAGCAGTGACGGGGACTCTGGAAACACCATATATTTT.